The clone carrying this T cell receptor beta chain came up a few times. One junction end does not reproduce the germline sequence, and a read error may be involved. Per the germline V gene, CDR1 is SQVTM and CDR2 is ANQGSEA. This CDR3 comprises 15 residues. This entry comes from a study of T cells in Graves' hyperthyroidism and ophthalmopathy. TCR beta CDR3 regions were amplified from RNA transcripts. Carried out on the TCR CDR3, a first-round RT-PCR used the HTBI primer set. TCRdb ran MiXCR on the multiplex PCR reads and lists one entry per CDR3 protein. The table includes about 360,000 distinct CDR3 sequences, roughly 13% detected once.

Sequencing was carried out using blood. The sequence was collected from a young woman with Graves' hyperthyroidism. The chain combines TRBV29-1 with TRBJ2-7; D remains ambiguous. The CDR3 region is CSVEDVSDSKYEQCF. The CDR3 DNA is TGCAGCGTTGAAGATGTTTCCGACTCCAAATACGAGCAGTGCTTC.